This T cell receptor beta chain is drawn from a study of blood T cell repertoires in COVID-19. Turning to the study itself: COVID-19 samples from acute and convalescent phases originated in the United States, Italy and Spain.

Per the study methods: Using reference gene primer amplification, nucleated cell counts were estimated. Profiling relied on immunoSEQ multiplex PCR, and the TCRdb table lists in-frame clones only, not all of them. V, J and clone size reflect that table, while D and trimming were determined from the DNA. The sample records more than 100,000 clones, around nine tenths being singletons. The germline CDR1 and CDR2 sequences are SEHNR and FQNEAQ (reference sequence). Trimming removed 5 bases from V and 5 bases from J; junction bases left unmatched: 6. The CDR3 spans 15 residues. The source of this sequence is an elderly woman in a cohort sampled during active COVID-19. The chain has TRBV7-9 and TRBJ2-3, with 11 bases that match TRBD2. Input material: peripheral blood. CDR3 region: CASSRAGTSGDTQYF. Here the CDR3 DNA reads TGTGCCAGCAGCCGCGCCGGGACTAGCGGAGATACGCAGTATTTT.